A selection of T cell receptor beta chains follows, all from one sample in a study of PD-1 blockade in classical Hodgkin lymphoma. Generated by immunoSEQ multiplex PCR, the TCRdb table keeps only in-frame clones and is missing some. Here the sample spans about 16,000 clones, around 85% being singletons. The sample consisted of CD4+ T cells from blood, taken at baseline. Receptors were obtained from a human donor with classical Hodgkin lymphoma. The CDR3 runs from the conserved cysteine through the conserved F or W. D genes are given only for firm matches. Clone size, where shown, is once, few, many, or a class for clones that have expanded.

D	size	J	V	CDR3	DNA
-	few	TRBJ2-7	TRBV19	CASSINSNSYEQYF	TGTGCCAGTAGTATCAACAGCAACTCCTACGAGCAGTACTTC
-	-	TRBJ1-2	TRBV19	CASSMGEHYGYTF	TGTGCCAGTAGTATGGGGGAACACTATGGCTACACCTTC
-	-	TRBJ1-1	TRBV9	CASSVGQAKNTEAFF	TGTGCCAGCAGCGTAGGACAGGCGAAGAACACTGAAGCTTTCTTT
-	-	TRBJ2-3	TRBV2	CASSGGDLSTDTQYF	TGTGCCAGCAGTGGGGGGGACTTAAGCACAGATACGCAGTATTTT
-	-	TRBJ2-7	TRBV5-4	CASSPDVQFYEQYF	TGTGCCAGCAGCCCGGACGTGCAGTTCTACGAGCAGTACTTC
TRBD2	-	TRBJ2-1	TRBV5-1	CASSLASGGASNEQFF	TGCGCCAGCAGCTTGGCTAGCGGGGGGGCTTCCAATGAGCAGTTCTTC
-	-	TRBJ1-2	TRBV19	CASSIRDSTPGNTF	TGTGCCAGTAGTATAAGAGACAGTACCCCGGGGAACACCTTC
-	-	TRBJ1-2	TRBV7-2	CASSSQGLQNYGYTF	TGTGCCAGCAGCTCGCAGGGGCTCCAGAACTATGGCTACACCTTC
-	-	TRBJ1-5	TRBV7-2	CASSDPNQPQHF	TGTGCCAGCAGCGACCCCAATCAGCCCCAGCATTTT
TRBD1	-	TRBJ1-2	TRBV6-5	CASRGTGDGYTF	TGTGCCAGCAGGGGGACAGGGGATGGCTACACCTTC
TRBD2	-	TRBJ2-7	TRBV6-1	CASSGTGGRGTLYEQYF	TGTGCCAGCAGTGGGACGGGAGGGCGGGGGACCCTCTACGAGCAGTACTTC
-	-	TRBJ1-2	TRBV19	CASSIEHRRSNYGYTF	TGTGCCAGTAGTATAGAACACAGGAGGTCTAACTATGGCTACACCTTC
TRBD1	-	TRBJ1-5	TRBV7-2	CASSHHGTDGGQPQHF	TGTGCCAGCAGCCACCACGGGACAGACGGGGGTCAGCCCCAGCATTTT
-	-	TRBJ1-2	TRBV6-5	CASSYSYSTYGYTF	TGTGCCAGCAGTTACTCATACAGTACCTATGGCTACACCTTC
-	-	TRBJ2-7	TRBV6-1	CASSDYGTHNEQYF	TGTGCCAGCAGTGATTACGGGACCCACAACGAGCAGTACTTC
TRBD1	-	TRBJ1-1	TRBV6-6	CASRTGGGSSTEAFF	TGTGCCAGCCGGACAGGGGGAGGGAGTAGCACTGAAGCTTTCTTT
TRBD2	-	TRBJ2-1	TRBV5-1	CASSAGSSGGRDEQFF	TGCGCCAGCAGCGCCGGTTCTAGCGGGGGACGGGATGAGCAGTTCTTC
-	-	TRBJ1-4	TRBV2	CAGNRDPEKLFF	TGTGCCGGAAACAGGGATCCCGAAAAACTGTTTTTT
-	-	TRBJ2-5	TRBV18	CASSSLNREAQYF	TGTGCCAGCTCATCTCTAAACAGGGAGGCCCAGTACTTC
-	-	TRBJ1-1	TRBV11-1	CASSYVMDTEAFF	TGTGCCAGCAGCTATGTAATGGACACTGAAGCTTTCTTT
TRBD1	-	TRBJ1-6	TRBV9	CASSVGDRDYNSPLHF	TGTGCCAGCAGCGTAGGGGACAGAGACTATAATTCACCCCTCCACTTT
-	-	TRBJ2-3	TRBV6-5	CASSYSWDTQYF	TGTGCCAGCAGTTACTCGTGGGATACGCAGTATTTT
TRBD1	-	TRBJ1-2	TRBV2	CASQRQGANYGYTF	TGTGCCAGCCAACGACAGGGGGCTAACTATGGCTACACCTTC
-	-	TRBJ1-2	TRBV9	CASSPRGISYYGYTF	TGTGCCAGCAGCCCTCGTGGGATCTCGTACTATGGCTACACCTTC
TRBD2	-	TRBJ2-7	TRBV7-3	CASSAGGGEDYEQYF	TGTGCCAGCAGCGCGGGGGGCGGAGAGGACTACGAGCAGTACTTC
-	-	TRBJ2-3	TRBV6-6	CASSLGEDTQYF	TGTGCCAGCAGCCTCGGGGAAGATACGCAGTATTTT
TRBD2	-	TRBJ2-3	TRBV6-4	CASSDSGLAPDTQYF	TGTGCCAGCAGTGACTCGGGACTAGCGCCAGATACGCAGTATTTT
TRBD1	-	TRBJ1-4	TRBV12-5	CASGLAGGRGEKLFF	TGTGCTAGTGGTTTGGCAGGGGGGAGGGGTGAAAAACTGTTTTTT
TRBD1	-	TRBJ1-1	TRBV19	CASSIAGTVFSF	TGTGCCAGTAGTATAGCCGGGACAGTGTTTTCTTTT
-	-	TRBJ2-7	TRBV7-3	CASSLIPGASYEQYF	TGTGCCAGCAGCTTAATACCAGGAGCCTCCTACGAGCAGTACTTC
TRBD1	-	TRBJ2-3	TRBV5-1	CASSLAGQGPTDTQYF	TGCGCCAGCAGCTTGGCCGGACAGGGGCCCACAGATACGCAGTATTTT
-	-	TRBJ2-7	TRBV29-1	CSVAGGLTTYEQYF	TGCAGCGTTGCAGGCGGGTTAACAACCTACGAGCAGTACTTC
-	-	TRBJ2-6	TRBV4-1	CASSQNSRTGANVLTF	TGCGCCAGCAGCCAGAACAGTCGAACTGGGGCCAACGTCCTGACTTTC
TRBD1	-	TRBJ1-5	TRBV18	CASSRQGANQPQHF	TGTGCCAGCTCGCGACAGGGGGCAAATCAGCCCCAGCATTTT
TRBD1	few	TRBJ2-7	TRBV9	CASSIGTGPYEQYF	TGTGCCAGCAGCATCGGGACAGGCCCCTACGAGCAGTACTTC
-	-	TRBJ2-1	TRBV5-1	CASSLRDSQYYNEQFF	TGCGCCAGCAGCTTACGGGACTCCCAATACTACAATGAGCAGTTCTTC
TRBD1	once	TRBJ2-7	TRBV10-3	CAISDGQDYEQYF	TGTGCCATCAGCGACGGACAGGATTACGAGCAGTACTTC
-	-	TRBJ2-7	TRBV5-5	CASSPDSFSSYEQYF	TGTGCCAGCAGCCCCGATTCTTTTAGCTCCTACGAGCAGTACTTC
-	-	TRBJ1-3	TRBV28	CASSLGESGNTIYF	TGTGCCAGCAGTTTGGGAGAGTCTGGAAACACCATATATTTT
-	-	TRBJ1-5	TRBV19	CASRRRSRTNYQPQHF	TGTGCCAGTAGGCGACGGTCGAGGACAAATTATCAGCCCCAGCATTTT
-	-	TRBJ2-7	TRBV5-1	CASSFRGHSYEQYF	TGCGCCAGCAGCTTCAGAGGTCACTCCTACGAGCAGTACTTC
-	few	TRBJ2-7	TRBV7-9	CASSLVSYEQYF	TGTGCCAGCAGCTTAGTATCCTACGAGCAGTACTTC
TRBD1	-	TRBJ1-1	TRBV5-4	CASSSMNRGMNTEAFF	TGTGCCAGCAGCTCGATGAACAGGGGAATGAACACTGAAGCTTTCTTT
-	-	TRBJ1-2	TRBV7-2	CASSLEEAQIYGYTF	TGTGCCAGCAGCTTAGAGGAGGCCCAGATCTATGGCTACACCTTC
-	-	TRBJ1-2	TRBV6-6	CASSYAGAANYGYTF	TGTGCCAGCAGTTACGCCGGAGCAGCTAACTATGGCTACACCTTC
TRBD2	-	TRBJ2-1	TRBV18	CASSPKGTSGGNEQFF	TGTGCCAGCTCACCCAAAGGGACTAGCGGGGGCAATGAGCAGTTCTTC